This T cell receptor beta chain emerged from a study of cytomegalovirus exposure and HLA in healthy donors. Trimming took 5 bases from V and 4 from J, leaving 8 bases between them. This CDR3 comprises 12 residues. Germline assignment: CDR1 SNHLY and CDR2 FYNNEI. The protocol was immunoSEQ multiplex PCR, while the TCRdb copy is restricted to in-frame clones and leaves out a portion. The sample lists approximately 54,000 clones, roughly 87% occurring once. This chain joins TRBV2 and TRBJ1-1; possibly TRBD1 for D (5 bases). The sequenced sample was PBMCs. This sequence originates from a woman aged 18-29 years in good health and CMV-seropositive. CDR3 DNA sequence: TGTGCCAGCAGTCCAGGGTTCACTGAAGCTTTCTTT. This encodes CASSPGFTEAFF.